This is a list of T cell receptor beta chains from one sample in a study of T-cell memory formation after mild COVID-19. TCRdb analysed the 5' RACE reads with MiXCR anew, one entry per CDR3 protein. This table has 200,000 to 300,000 distinct CDR3 sequences, 15% appearing once. The sequenced sample consisted of PBMCs or a T cell subset sorted from them (not recorded which). These receptors originate from an adult woman who had mild COVID-19 (a few samples of this study predate the infection). Cell type and time point are not known. Both conserved end residues are part of each CDR3. The order of the fields is V gene, J gene, D gene, clone size, CDR3 DNA, CDR3 protein. D genes are given only for firm matches. Rows may omit the clone size; those that give it use once, few, many or a size class.

TRBV7-6	TRBJ2-7	TRBD1	.	TGTGCCAGCAGCCCACTGACAGGGGGTTCCTACGAGCAGTACTTC	CASSPLTGGSYEQYF
TRBV18	TRBJ1-5	.	.	TGTGCCAGCTCGAACCTGGTGGGGAAAGATCAGCCCCAGCATTTT	CASSNLVGKDQPQHF
TRBV14	TRBJ2-1	.	few	TGTGCCAGCAGCCAACACCGAGCCAGACGGGGAGACAATGAGCAGTTCTTC	CASSQHRARRGDNEQFF
TRBV5-5	TRBJ2-2	.	.	TGTGCCAGCAGCTTGCCAGGGGGGTACACCGGGGAGCTGTTTTTT	CASSLPGGYTGELFF
TRBV29-1	TRBJ1-5	.	many	TGCAGCGTTACCCAGACAGTCGATCAGCCCCAGCATTTT	CSVTQTVDQPQHF
TRBV25-1	TRBJ2-7	.	.	TGTGCCAGCAGTGAATTGGACGGGCCCTACGAGCAGTACTTC	CASSELDGPYEQYF
TRBV4-3	TRBJ2-6	.	.	TGCGCCAGCAGCCAAGGTACTCGGGCCAACGTCCTGACTTTC	CASSQGTRANVLTF
TRBV2	TRBJ2-7	.	.	TGTGCCAGCAGTGAATACCGGACCTACGAGCAGTACTTC	CASSEYRTYEQYF
TRBV7-7	TRBJ2-3	.	.	TGTGCTAGCAGCCAGAGCGTAAGCACAGATACGCAGTATTTT	CASSQSVSTDTQYF
TRBV9	TRBJ2-4	TRBD1	many	TGTGCCAGCAGCCCCGAGGGACAGTCTAGAATTCAGTACTTC	CASSPEGQSRIQYF
TRBV4-2	TRBJ2-3	.	.	TGTGCCAGCAGCCAACCAAGGGGAGTCGCAGATACGCAGTATTTT	CASSQPRGVADTQYF
TRBV4-3	TRBJ1-4	TRBD1	few	TGCGCCAGCAGTCGATCCGGGACAGGGAATGAAAAACTGTTTTTT	CASSRSGTGNEKLFF
TRBV12-3/TRBV12-4	TRBJ1-1	TRBD1	few	TGTGCCAGTAACAGGGGTTCGAACACTGAAGCTTTCTTT	CASNRGSNTEAFF
TRBV20-1	TRBJ2-4	.	few	TGCAGTGCTAACTACAGGCTAGCCAAAAACATTCAGTACTTC	CSANYRLAKNIQYF
TRBV7-2	TRBJ2-5	.	few	TGTGCCAGCAGCTTAGAGTACCAAGAGACCCAGTACTTC	CASSLEYQETQYF
TRBV7-3	TRBJ2-3	.	many	TGTGCCAGCAGCTTAAATAGGGAGGTTGGCACAGATACGCAGTATTTT	CASSLNREVGTDTQYF
TRBV6-2/TRBV6-3	TRBJ2-3	TRBD2	few	TGTGCCAGCAGTACCAACCGACTCACTAGCGCCAGGACAGATACGCAGTATTTT	CASSTNRLTSARTDTQYF
TRBV4-3	TRBJ2-7	.	.	TGCGCCAGCAGCCAAGAAGTCCTTTACGAGCAGTACTTC	CASSQEVLYEQYF
TRBV12-3/TRBV12-4	TRBJ2-4	.	.	TGTGCCAGCAGTCCTACAGGGACCAAAAACATTCAGTACTTC	CASSPTGTKNIQYF
TRBV28	TRBJ2-3	.	few	TGTGCCAGCGGAGACACAGATACGCAGTATTTT	CASGDTDTQYF
TRBV7-6	TRBJ1-2	TRBD1	.	TGTGCCAGCAGCCCCGGGACAGGGGGAGACTATGGCTACACCTTC	CASSPGTGGDYGYTF
TRBV9	TRBJ2-3	.	.	TGTGCCAGCAGCTCACGAGGGGGGGAAATCACAGATACGCAGTATTTT	CASSSRGGEITDTQYF
TRBV5-6	TRBJ2-5	.	few	TGTGCCAGCAGCTTGATCCAAGAGACCCAGTACTTC	CASSLIQETQYF
TRBV19	TRBJ1-5	.	many	TGTGCCAGTAGTATAGAAACGACAAGGGTCGGTCAGCCCCAGCATTTT	CASSIETTRVGQPQHF
TRBV12-3/TRBV12-4	TRBJ2-7	.	.	TGTGCCAGCAGTTTGGGACAACTCCTCTCCTACGAGCAGTACTTC	CASSLGQLLSYEQYF
TRBV4-3	TRBJ1-4	.	few	TGCGCCAGCAGCCGAGCGCTCTCAGCCCCGGGAAAACTGTTTTTT	CASSRALSAPGKLFF
TRBV30	TRBJ2-1	TRBD2	.	TGTGCCTGGAGTGTGGGTGGACTAGCGACCTACAATGAGCAGTTCTTC	CAWSVGGLATYNEQFF
TRBV4-2	TRBJ1-1	.	.	TGTGCCAGCAGCCAAATCCTCAGGGGCCGTAACACTGAAGCTTTCTTT	CASSQILRGRNTEAFF
TRBV10-3	TRBJ2-1	TRBD1	.	TGTGCCATAGAGGTGAAGGGGGCAGGCAATGAGCAGTTCTTC	CAIEVKGAGNEQFF
TRBV29-1	TRBJ1-1	.	many	TGCAGCGTTGAACGACAGATGAACACTGAAGCTTTCTTT	CSVERQMNTEAFF
TRBV5-1	TRBJ2-1	.	few	TGCGCCAGCAGCCCGGCAGAGGGGGTATCCTACAATGAGCAGTTCTTC	CASSPAEGVSYNEQFF
TRBV6-2/TRBV6-3	TRBJ1-5	TRBD1	few	TGTGCCAGCAGGGACAGGGGGGGTCAGCCCCAGCATTTT	CASRDRGGQPQHF
TRBV4-1	TRBJ1-4	.	.	TGCGCCAGCAGCCAAGTTACTTCAGCCCTGCGTGAAAAACTGTTTTTT	CASSQVTSALREKLFF
TRBV12-3/TRBV12-4	TRBJ1-2	TRBD1	many	TGTGCCAGTAGTCCGGGACAGGGGGCTAACTATGGCTACACCTTC	CASSPGQGANYGYTF
TRBV12-5	TRBJ1-2	.	.	TGTGCTAGTGGTTCGGGCAGGGGATTTGGCTACACCTTC	CASGSGRGFGYTF
TRBV7-3	TRBJ2-1	.	few	TGTGCCAGCAGCTACCAGGCTGTCTCCTACAATGAGCAGTTCTTC	CASSYQAVSYNEQFF
TRBV12-3/TRBV12-4	TRBJ2-3	TRBD2	.	TGTGCCAGCAGTCCTAGACTAGCGGGGGGATCCACAGATACGCAGTATTTT	CASSPRLAGGSTDTQYF
TRBV20-1	TRBJ2-1	TRBD2	few	TGCAGTGCTAGGTCTAGCGGCCTGAGCTACAATGAGCAGTTCTTC	CSARSSGLSYNEQFF
TRBV7-2	TRBJ2-7	.	.	TGTGCCAGCAGTCCCATCCGGACAAACTCCTACGAGCAGTACTTC	CASSPIRTNSYEQYF
TRBV12-3/TRBV12-4	TRBJ1-6	.	.	TGTGCCAGCATAGGTTTGGGACGGCGAAATTCACCCCTCCACTTT	CASIGLGRRNSPLHF
TRBV12-3/TRBV12-4	TRBJ2-2	TRBD2	.	TGTGCCAGCAGTTCCCCGGGACTAGCGTCCGGGGAGCTGTTTTTT	CASSSPGLASGELFF
TRBV3-1	TRBJ2-3	TRBD2	few	TGTGCCAGCAGCCGGACTAGCGGGGGGGCCTTAGGTACAGATACGCAGTATTTT	CASSRTSGGALGTDTQYF
TRBV6-6	TRBJ2-7	.	few	TGTGCCAGCAGTTACTCGATTGGCCTATCCTACGAGCAGTACTTC	CASSYSIGLSYEQYF
TRBV4-3	TRBJ2-6	.	few	TGCGCCAGCAGCCAAGAGAGGTCTGGGGCCAACGTCCTGACTTTC	CASSQERSGANVLTF
TRBV2	TRBJ1-5	.	few	TGTGCCAGCAGTGCTGTCATCTATAGCAATCAGCCCCAGCATTTT	CASSAVIYSNQPQHF
TRBV7-3	TRBJ2-1	.	.	TGTGCCAGCAGCCCTGGACGGAGCTCCTACAGTGAGCAGTTCTTC	CASSPGRSSYSEQFF
TRBV5-1	TRBJ1-6	.	.	TGCGCCAGCAGCCCGGACCCACGGACGGATTCACCCCTCCACTTT	CASSPDPRTDSPLHF
TRBV5-1	TRBJ1-3	.	.	TGCGCCAGCAGCTTGGAGGAGATTACCACTGGAAACACCATATATTTT	CASSLEEITTGNTIYF
TRBV11-2	TRBJ2-7	TRBD2	.	TGTGCCAGCAGCTTAGGACTAGCGACTTCCTACGAGCAGTACTTC	CASSLGLATSYEQYF
TRBV29-1	TRBJ2-3	.	.	TGCAGCGGTGGCCCAGATACGCAGTATTTT	CSGGPDTQYF